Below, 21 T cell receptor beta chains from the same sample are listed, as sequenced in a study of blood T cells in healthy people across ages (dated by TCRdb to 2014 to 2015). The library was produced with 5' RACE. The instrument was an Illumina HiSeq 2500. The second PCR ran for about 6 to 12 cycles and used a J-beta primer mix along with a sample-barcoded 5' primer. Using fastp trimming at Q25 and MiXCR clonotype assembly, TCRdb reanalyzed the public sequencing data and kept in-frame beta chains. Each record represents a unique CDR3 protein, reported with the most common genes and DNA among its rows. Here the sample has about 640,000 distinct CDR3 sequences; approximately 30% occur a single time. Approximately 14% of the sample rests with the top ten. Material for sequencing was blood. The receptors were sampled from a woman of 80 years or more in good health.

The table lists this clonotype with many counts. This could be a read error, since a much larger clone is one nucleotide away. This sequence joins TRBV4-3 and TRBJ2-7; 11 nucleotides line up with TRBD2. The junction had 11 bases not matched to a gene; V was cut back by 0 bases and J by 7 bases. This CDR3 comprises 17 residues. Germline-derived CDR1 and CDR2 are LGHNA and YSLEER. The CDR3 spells CASSQDRLAGGYNEQYF. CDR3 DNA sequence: TGCGCCAGCAGCCAAGACCGTCTAGCGGGGGGTTACAATGAGCAGTACTTC.

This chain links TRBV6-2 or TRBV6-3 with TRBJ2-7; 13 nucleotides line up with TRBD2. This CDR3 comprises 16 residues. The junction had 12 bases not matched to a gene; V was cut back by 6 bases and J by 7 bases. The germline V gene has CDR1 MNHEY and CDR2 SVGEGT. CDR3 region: CASRPRTSGGYNEQYF. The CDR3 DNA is TGTGCCAGCAGACCACGGACTAGCGGGGGTTACAATGAGCAGTACTTC.

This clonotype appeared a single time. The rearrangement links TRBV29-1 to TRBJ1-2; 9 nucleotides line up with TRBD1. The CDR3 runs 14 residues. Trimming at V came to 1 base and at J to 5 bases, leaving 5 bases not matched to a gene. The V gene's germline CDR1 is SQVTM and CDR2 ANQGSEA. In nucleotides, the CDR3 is TGCAGCGTTGAAGTCCGGGACAGGGCGTATGGCTACACCTTC. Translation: CSVEVRDRAYGYTF.

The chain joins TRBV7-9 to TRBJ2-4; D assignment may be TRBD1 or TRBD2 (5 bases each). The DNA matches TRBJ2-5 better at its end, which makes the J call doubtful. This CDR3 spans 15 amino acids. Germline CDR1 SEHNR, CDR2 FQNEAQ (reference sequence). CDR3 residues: CASSLTGRLGETQYF. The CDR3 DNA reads TGTGCCAGCAGCTTAACGGGGCGATTGGGAGAGACCCAGTACTTC.

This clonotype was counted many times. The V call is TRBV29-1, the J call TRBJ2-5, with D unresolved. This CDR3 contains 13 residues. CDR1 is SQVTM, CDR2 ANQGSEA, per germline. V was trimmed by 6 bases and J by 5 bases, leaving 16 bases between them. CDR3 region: CSVAVGGRETQYF. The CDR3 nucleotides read TGCAGCGTGGCGGTTGGTGGTCGGGAGACCCAGTACTTC. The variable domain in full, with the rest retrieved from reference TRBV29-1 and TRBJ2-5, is SAVISQKPSRDICQRGTSLTIQCQVDSQVTMMFWYRQQPGQSLTLIATANQGSEATYESGFVIDKFPISRPNLTFSTLTVSNMSPEDSSIYLCSVAVGGRETQYFGPGTRLLVL.

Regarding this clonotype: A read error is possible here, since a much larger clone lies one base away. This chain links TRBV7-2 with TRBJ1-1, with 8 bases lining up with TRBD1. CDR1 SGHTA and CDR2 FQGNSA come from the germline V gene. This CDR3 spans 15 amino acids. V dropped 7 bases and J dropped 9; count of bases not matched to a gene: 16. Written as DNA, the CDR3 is TGTGCCAGCACCGAATCCTCCACCGGGACAGGTAAAGCTTTCTTT. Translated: CASTESSTGTGKAFF.

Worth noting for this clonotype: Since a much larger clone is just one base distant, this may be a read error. The CDR3 here is CSAGIFSGTYNEQYF. The CDR3 DNA follows: TGCAGTGCCGGGATATTTAGCGGAACTTACAATGAGCAGTACTTC. The chain recombines TRBV20-1 with TRBJ2-7; a possible D gene is TRBD2 (6 bases). With 6 bases removed from V and 7 bases from J, the gap between germline ends came to 25 bases. The germline V gene encodes CDR1 DFQATT and CDR2 SNEGSKA (reference sequence). The CDR3 loop spans 15 amino acids.

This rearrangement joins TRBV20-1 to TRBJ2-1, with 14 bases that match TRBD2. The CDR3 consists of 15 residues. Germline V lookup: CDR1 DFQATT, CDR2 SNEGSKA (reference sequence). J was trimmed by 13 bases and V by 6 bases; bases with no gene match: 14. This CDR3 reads CSATTSGGAYETQFF. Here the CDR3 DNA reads TGCAGTGCGACGACTAGCGGGGGGGCCTATGAGACCCAGTTCTTC.

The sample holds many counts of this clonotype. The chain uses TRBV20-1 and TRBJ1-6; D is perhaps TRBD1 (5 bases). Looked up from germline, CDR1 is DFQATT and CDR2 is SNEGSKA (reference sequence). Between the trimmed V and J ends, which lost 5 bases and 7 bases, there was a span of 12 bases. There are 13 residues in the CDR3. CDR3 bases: TGCAGTGCTTGGGGACGGCTCAATTCACCCCTCCACTTT. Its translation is CSAWGRLNSPLHF.

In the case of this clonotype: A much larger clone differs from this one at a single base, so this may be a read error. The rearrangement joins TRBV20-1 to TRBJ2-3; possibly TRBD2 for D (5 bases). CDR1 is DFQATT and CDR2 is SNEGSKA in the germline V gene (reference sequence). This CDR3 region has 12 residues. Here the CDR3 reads CSTSPSTDTQYF. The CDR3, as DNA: TGCAGTACTAGTCCCAGCACAGATACGCAGTATTTT.

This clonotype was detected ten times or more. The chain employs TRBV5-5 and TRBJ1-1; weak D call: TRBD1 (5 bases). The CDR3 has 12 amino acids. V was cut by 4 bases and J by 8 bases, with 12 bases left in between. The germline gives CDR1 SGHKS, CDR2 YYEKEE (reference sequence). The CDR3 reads CASSTPGPEAFF. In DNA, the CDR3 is TGTGCCAGCAGCACGCCGGGACCCGAAGCTTTCTTT.

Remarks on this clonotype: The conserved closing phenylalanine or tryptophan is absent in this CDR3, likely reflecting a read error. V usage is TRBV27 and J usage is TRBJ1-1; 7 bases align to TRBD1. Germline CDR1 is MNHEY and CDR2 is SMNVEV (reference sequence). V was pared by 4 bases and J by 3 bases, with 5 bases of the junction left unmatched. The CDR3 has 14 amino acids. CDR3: CASSWRGRDTEAFL. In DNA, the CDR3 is TGTGCCAGCAGTTGGAGGGGGCGCGACACTGAAGCTTTCCTT.

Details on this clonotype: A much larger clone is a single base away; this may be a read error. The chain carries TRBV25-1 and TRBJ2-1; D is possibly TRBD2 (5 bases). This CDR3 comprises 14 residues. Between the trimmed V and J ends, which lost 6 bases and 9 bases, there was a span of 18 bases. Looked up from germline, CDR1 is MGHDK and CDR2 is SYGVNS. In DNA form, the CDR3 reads TGTGCCAGCAGAGAGGCTAGCTTCGTCAGTGAGCAGTTCTTC. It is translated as CASREASFVSEQFF.

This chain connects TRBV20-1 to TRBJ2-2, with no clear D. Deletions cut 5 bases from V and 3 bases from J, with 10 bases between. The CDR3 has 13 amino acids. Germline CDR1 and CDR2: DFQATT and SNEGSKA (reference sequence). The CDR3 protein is CSARTEYTGELFF. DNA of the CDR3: TGCAGTGCTCGGACGGAGTACACCGGGGAGCTGTTTTTT.

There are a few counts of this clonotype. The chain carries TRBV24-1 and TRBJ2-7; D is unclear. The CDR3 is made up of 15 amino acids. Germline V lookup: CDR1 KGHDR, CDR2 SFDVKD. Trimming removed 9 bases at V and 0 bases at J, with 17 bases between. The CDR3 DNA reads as TGTGCCACCGGAGAAAGGACGGCACACTCCTACGAGCAGTACTTC. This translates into CATGERTAHSYEQYF.

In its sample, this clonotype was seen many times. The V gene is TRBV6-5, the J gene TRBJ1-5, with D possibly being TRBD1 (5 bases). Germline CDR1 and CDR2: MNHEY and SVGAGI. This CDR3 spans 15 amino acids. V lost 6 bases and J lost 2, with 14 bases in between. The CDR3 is CASRLQGKGNQPQHF. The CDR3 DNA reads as TGTGCCAGCAGGCTGCAGGGAAAAGGCAATCAGCCCCAGCATTTT.

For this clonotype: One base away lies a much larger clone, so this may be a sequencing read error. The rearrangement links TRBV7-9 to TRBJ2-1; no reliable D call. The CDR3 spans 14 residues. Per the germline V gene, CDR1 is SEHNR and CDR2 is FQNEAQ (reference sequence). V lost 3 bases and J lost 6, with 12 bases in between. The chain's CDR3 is CASSFPHRTNEQFF. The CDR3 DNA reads TGTGCCAGCAGCTTTCCCCACCGGACCAATGAGCAGTTCTTC.

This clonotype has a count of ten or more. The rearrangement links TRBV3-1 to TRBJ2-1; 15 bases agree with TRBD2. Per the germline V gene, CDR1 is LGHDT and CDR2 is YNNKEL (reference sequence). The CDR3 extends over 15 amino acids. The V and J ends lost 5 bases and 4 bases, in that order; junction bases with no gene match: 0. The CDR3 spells CASSGTSGGYNEQFF. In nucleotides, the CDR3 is TGTGCCAGCAGCGGGACTAGCGGGGGGTACAATGAGCAGTTCTTC.

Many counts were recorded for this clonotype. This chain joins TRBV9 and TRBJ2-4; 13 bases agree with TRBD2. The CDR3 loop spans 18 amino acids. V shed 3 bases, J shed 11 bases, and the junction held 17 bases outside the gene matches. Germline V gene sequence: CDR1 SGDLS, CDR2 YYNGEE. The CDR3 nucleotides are TGTGCCAGCAGCGCATTGGGTGAGGGACTAGCGGGAAGCTCGGTTCAGTACTTC. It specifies CASSALGEGLAGSSVQYF.

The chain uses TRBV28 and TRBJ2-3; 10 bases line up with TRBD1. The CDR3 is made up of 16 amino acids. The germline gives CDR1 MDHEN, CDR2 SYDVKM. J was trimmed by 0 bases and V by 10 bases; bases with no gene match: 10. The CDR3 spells CATDLGQGRSTDTQYF. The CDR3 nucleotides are TGTGCCACCGATCTGGGACAGGGGCGAAGCACAGATACGCAGTATTTT.

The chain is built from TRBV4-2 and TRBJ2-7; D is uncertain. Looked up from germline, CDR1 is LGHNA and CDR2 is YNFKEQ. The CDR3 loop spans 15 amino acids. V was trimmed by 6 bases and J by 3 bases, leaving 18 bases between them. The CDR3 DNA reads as TGTGCCAGCAGAGGCCGCCCCAGTCTACTCTACGAGCAGTACTTC. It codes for CASRGRPSLLYEQYF.